This T cell receptor beta chain was documented in a study of blood T cell repertoires in COVID-19. Trimming cost V 6 bases and J 1 base, with 22 bases left between them. The germline V gene has CDR1 LNHDA and CDR2 SQIVND (reference sequence). The CDR3 has 18 residues. This clone was found once. Produced via immunoSEQ multiplex PCR; TCRdb's table is partial and in-frame only. The table shows roughly 170,000 clones, with 70% to 80% occurring only once. This receptor was obtained from a woman in her forties or fifties who had recovered from COVID-19. Sequenced sample: PBMCs or T cells enriched from blood (not recorded which). This chain joins TRBV19 and TRBJ1-3; weak D call: TRBD1 (6 bases). CDR3 DNA: TGTGCCAGTAGCTCGAAAAGGGGACACGTCAGTTCTGGAAACACCATATATTTT. This encodes CASSSKRGHVSSGNTIYF.